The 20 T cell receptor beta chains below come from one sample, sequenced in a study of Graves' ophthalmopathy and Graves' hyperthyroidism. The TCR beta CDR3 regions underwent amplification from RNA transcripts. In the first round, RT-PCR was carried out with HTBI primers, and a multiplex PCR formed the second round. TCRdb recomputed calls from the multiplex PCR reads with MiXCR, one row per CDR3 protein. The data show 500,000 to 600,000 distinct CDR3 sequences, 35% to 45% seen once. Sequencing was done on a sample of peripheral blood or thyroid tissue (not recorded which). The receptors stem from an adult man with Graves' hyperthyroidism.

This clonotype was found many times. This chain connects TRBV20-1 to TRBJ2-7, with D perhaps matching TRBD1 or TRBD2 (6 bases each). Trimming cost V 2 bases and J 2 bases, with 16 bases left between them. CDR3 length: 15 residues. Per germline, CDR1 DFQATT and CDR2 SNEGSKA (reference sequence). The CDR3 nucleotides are TGCAGTGCTAGACCGGTAGGGGGGACCCCCTACGAGCAGTACTTC. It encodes CSARPVGGTPYEQYF.

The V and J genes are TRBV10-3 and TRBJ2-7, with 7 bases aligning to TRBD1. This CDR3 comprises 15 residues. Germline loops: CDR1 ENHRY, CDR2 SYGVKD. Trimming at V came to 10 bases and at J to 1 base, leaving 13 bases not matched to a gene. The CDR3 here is CASRGTGVTSYEQYF. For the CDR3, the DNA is TGTGCCAGCAGGGGAACAGGGGTCACTTCCTACGAGCAGTACTTC.

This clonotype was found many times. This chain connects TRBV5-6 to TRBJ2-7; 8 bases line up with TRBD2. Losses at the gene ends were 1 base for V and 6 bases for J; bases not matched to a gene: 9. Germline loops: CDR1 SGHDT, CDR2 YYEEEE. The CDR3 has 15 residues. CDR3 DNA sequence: TGTGCCAGCAGCTTGTCCTGGCGGGAGGAGCTCGAGCAGTACTTC. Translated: CASSLSWREELEQYF.

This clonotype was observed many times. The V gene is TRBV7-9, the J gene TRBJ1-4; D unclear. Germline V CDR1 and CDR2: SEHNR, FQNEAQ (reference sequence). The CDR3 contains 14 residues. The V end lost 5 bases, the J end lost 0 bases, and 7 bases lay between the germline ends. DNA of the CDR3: TGTGCCAGCAGCCCCACTGCAACTAATGAAAAACTGTTTTTT. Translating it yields CASSPTATNEKLFF.

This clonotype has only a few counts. The DNA of the CDR3 is TGTGCCAGCGAACAGGGAAATCAAAACACCATATATTTT. This sequence encodes CASEQGNQNTIYF. This sequence joins TRBV6-5 and TRBJ1-3, with D possibly TRBD1 on 6 matching bases. Germline V gene data show CDR1 as MNHEY and CDR2 as SVGAGI. V lost 8 bases and J lost 6, with 14 bases in between. The length of the CDR3 is 13 residues.

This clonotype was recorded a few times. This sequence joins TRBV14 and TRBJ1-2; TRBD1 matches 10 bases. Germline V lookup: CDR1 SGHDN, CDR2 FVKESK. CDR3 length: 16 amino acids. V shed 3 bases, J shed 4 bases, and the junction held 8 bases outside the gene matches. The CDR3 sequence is CASSHHRGQGGYGYTF. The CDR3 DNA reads TGTGCCAGCAGCCACCATCGCGGACAGGGGGGCTATGGCTACACCTTC.

CDR3 sequence reads: CASSGDARWDTQYF. The CDR3 nucleotides read TGTGCCAGCAGTGGGGACGCCAGATGGGATACGCAGTATTTT. The chain combines TRBV25-1 with TRBJ2-3; D might be TRBD1 or TRBD2, each matching 5 bases. The germline CDR1 and CDR2 sequences are MGHDK and SYGVNS. The CDR3 has 14 residues. Trimming removed 4 bases from V and 6 bases from J, with 14 bases in between.

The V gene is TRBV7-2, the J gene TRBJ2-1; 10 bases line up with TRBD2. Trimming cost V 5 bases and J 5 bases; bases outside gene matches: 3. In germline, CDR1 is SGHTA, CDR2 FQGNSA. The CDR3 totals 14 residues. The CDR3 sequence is CASSRGLADNEQFF. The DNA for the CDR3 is TGTGCCAGCAGCCGAGGACTAGCGGACAATGAGCAGTTCTTC.

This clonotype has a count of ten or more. The CDR3 sequence: CATSQGYQPQHF. The CDR3 coding sequence is TGTGCCACCAGCCAGGGTTACCAGCCCCAGCATTTT. The genes are TRBV24-1 and TRBJ1-5, with a possible D match to TRBD1 (5 bases). This CDR3 is built from 12 residues. Trimming left V 7 bases short and J 7 bases short, with 10 bases between. Germline-derived CDR1 and CDR2 are KGHDR and SFDVKD.

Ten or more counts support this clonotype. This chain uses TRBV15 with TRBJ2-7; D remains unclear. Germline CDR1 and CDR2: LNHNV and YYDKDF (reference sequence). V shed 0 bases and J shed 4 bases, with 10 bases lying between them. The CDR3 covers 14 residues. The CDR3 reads CATSRDSLGYEQYF. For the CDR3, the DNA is TGTGCCACCAGCAGAGATTCTTTGGGATACGAGCAGTACTTC.

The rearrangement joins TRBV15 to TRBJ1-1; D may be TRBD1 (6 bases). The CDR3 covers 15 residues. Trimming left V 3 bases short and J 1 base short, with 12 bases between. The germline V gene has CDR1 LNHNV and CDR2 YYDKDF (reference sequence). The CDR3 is CATSSIDRTNTEAFF. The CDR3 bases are TGTGCCACCAGCAGCATAGACAGGACGAACACTGAAGCTTTCTTT.

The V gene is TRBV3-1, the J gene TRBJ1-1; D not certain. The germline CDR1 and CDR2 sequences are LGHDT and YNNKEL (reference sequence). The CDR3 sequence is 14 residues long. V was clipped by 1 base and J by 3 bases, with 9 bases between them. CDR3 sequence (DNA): TGTGCCAGCAGCCAAGGGTGGAGGGACACTGAAGCTTTCTTT. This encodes CASSQGWRDTEAFF. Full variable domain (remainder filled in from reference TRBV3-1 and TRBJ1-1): DTAVSQTPKYLVTQMGNDKSIKCEQNLGHDTMYWYKQDSKKFLKIMFSYNNKELIINETVPNRFSPKSPDKAHLNLHINSLELGDSAVYFCASSQGWRDTEAFFGQGTRLTVV.

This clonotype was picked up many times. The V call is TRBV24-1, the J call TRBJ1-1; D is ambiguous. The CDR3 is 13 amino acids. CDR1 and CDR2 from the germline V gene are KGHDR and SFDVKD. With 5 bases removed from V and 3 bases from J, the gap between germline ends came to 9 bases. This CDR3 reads CATSGPGDTEAFF. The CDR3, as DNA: TGTGCCACCAGTGGGCCCGGGGACACTGAAGCTTTCTTT.

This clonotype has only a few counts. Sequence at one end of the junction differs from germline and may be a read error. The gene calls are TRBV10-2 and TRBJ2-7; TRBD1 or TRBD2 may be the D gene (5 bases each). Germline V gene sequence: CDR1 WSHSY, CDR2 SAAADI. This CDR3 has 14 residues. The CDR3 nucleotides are TGTGCCAGCTCCCCAAGCCCGGGACCCAACGAGCAGTACTTC. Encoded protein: CASSPSPGPNEQYF.

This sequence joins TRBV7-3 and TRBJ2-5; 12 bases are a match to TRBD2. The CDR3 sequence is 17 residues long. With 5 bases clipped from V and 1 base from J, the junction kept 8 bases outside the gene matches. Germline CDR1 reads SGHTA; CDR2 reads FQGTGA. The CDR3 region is CASSLLAGGPSQETQYF. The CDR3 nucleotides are TGTGCCAGCAGCCTGCTAGCGGGGGGGCCAAGCCAAGAGACCCAGTACTTC.

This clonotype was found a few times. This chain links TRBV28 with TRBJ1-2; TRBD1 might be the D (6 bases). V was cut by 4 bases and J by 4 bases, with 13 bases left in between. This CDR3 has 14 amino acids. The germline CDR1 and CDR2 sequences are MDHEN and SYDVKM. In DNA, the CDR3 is TGTGCCAGCAGTTCCGTTACAGGGCGCTATGGCTACACCTTC. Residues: CASSSVTGRYGYTF.

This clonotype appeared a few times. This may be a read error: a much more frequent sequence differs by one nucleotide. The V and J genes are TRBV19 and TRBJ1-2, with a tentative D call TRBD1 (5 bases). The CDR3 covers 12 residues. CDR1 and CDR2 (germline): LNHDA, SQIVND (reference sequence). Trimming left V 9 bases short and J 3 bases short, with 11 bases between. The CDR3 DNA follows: TGTGCCAGCCGGTCGGGGGACTATGGCTACACCTTC. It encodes CASRSGDYGYTF.

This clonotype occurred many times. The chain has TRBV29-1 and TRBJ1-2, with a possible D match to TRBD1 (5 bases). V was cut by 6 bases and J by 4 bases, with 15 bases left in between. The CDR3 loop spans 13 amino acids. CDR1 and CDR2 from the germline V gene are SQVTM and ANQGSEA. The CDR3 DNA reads TGCAGCGTCGCGGGGGGTTCCTCCTATGGCTACACCTTC. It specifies CSVAGGSSYGYTF.

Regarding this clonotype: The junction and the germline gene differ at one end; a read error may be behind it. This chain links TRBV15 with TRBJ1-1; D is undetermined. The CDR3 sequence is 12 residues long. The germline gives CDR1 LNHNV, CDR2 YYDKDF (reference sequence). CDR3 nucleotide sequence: TGTACCACCAGCAGAGATCCACAGCGAGCTTCCTTT. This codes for CTTSRDPQRASF.

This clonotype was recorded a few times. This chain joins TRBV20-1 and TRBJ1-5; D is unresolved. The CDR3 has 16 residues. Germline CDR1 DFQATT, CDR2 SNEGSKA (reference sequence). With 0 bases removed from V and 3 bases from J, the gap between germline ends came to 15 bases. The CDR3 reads CSARDPGQAYNQPQHF. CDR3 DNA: TGCAGTGCTAGAGACCCGGGCCAGGCCTACAATCAGCCCCAGCATTTT.